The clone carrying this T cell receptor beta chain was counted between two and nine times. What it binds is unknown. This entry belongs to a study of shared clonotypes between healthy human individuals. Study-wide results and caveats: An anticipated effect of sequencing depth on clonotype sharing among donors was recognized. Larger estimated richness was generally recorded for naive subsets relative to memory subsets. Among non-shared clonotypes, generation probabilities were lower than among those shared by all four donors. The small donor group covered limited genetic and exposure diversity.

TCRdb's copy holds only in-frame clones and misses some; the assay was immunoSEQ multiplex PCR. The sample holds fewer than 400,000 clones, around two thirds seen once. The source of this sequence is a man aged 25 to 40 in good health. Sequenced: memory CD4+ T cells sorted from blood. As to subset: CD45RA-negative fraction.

Here the CDR3 reads CASTSRGDGNQPQHF. CDR3 coding DNA: TGTGCCAGCACCAGCAGGGGAGACGGCAATCAGCCCCAGCATTTT. J is TRBJ1-5 and V is TRBV2; D is possibly TRBD1 (6 bases). V lost 7 bases and J 2 bases, leaving 15 bases between the germline ends. The V gene's germline CDR1 is SNHLY and CDR2 FYNNEI. This CDR3 is built from 15 residues.